Below are 18 T cell receptor beta chains sequenced from a single sample in a study of blood T cell repertoires in COVID-19. Sequencing used immunoSEQ multiplex PCR; TCRdb keeps in-frame clones, though not all of them. The sample carries about 400,000 clones, 88% recorded once. Sequenced material: PBMCs or T cells enriched from blood (not recorded which). These receptors were obtained from a woman aged 40 to 50 with acute COVID-19.

The V and J genes are TRBV30 and TRBJ1-5; D might be TRBD1 (5 bases). The V gene lost 4 bases and the J gene lost 7 bases, with 14 bases spanning the gap. Germline CDR1 and CDR2: GTSNPN and SVGIG (reference sequence). The CDR3 consists of 13 residues. CDR3 residues: CAWTSRVDQPQHF. Written as DNA, the CDR3 is TGTGCCTGGACAAGCAGGGTGGACCAGCCCCAGCATTTT.

The chain links TRBV3-1 (or the pseudogene TRBV3-2) to TRBJ2-6; D call uncertain. The V end was cut by 1 base, the J end by 0 bases, with 10 bases between. The V gene's germline CDR1 is LGHDT and CDR2 YNNKEL (reference sequence). This CDR3 spans 17 amino acids. CDR3 in amino acids: CASSQGRSFSGANVLTF. CDR3 sequence (DNA): TGTGCCAGCAGCCAAGGTAGGAGTTTCTCTGGGGCCAACGTCCTGACTTTC.

Written as DNA, the CDR3 is TGTGCCAGCTCACCGGGACAGATGAACACTGAAGCTTTCTTT. Its protein is CASSPGQMNTEAFF. The gene calls are TRBV18 and TRBJ1-1; 7 bases map to TRBD1. CDR1 is KGHSH and CDR2 is LQKENI in the germline V gene. Trimming took 3 bases from V and 0 from J; bases not matched to a gene: 1. The CDR3 is 14 amino acids.

CDR3 residues: CASSDGRGLIGNQPQHF. Written as DNA, the CDR3 is TGTGCCAGCAGTGACGGCAGGGGGCTAATTGGAAATCAGCCCCAGCATTTT. The chain uses TRBV6-1 and TRBJ1-5; 8 bases fit TRBD1. Germline trimming cut 3 bases from V and 4 bases from J; bases unmatched to any gene: 11. The CDR3 runs 17 residues. Per the germline V gene, CDR1 is MNHNS and CDR2 is SASEGT.

The rearrangement joins TRBV20-1 to TRBJ2-7; D uncertain. The germline gives CDR1 DFQATT, CDR2 SNEGSKA (reference sequence). Trimming removed 4 bases at V and 4 bases at J, with 8 bases between. The CDR3 contains 11 residues. CDR3 region: CSAIDTYEQYF. The DNA for the CDR3 is TGCAGTGCTATCGACACTTACGAGCAGTACTTC.

The CDR3 DNA is TGTGCCAGCAGCCGATTAGCGGGGTCGGGCACAGATACGCAGTATTTT. It yields the protein CASSRLAGSGTDTQYF. This sequence joins TRBV11-2 and TRBJ2-3; 8 bases line up with TRBD2. Germline lookup yields CDR1 SGHAT and CDR2 FQNNGV. V dropped 5 bases and J dropped 1; count of bases not matched to a gene: 8. This CDR3 comprises 16 residues.

This chain joins TRBV6-5 and TRBJ1-1; TRBD1 is a possible D gene (5 bases). The V end lost 6 bases, the J end lost 2 bases, and 10 bases lay between the germline ends. Germline-derived CDR1 and CDR2 are MNHEY and SVGAGI. This CDR3 has 13 residues. For the CDR3, the DNA is TGTGCCAGCAGGCGACAGACCAACACTGAAGCTTTCTTT. Translated, it gives CASRRQTNTEAFF.

The chain couples TRBV19 to TRBJ1-2, with 7 bases fitting TRBD1. After removal of 9 bases from V and 4 bases from J, the junction contained 8 bases not matched to a gene. CDR3 size: 13 residues. CDR1 and CDR2 from the germline V gene are LNHDA and SQIVND (reference sequence). CDR3 residues: CASTPQGTYGYTF. DNA for the CDR3: TGTGCCAGCACCCCACAGGGGACCTATGGCTACACCTTC.

The chain combines TRBV4-1 with TRBJ1-2, with D unclear. V was clipped by 6 bases and J by 10 bases, with 15 bases between them. Germline values: CDR1 MGHRA, CDR2 YSYEKL. The CDR3 is made up of 12 amino acids. The CDR3, as DNA: TGCGCCAGCAGTCCCCCCTCCTCGTCCTACACCTTC. The encoded protein is CASSPPSSSYTF.

Comments on this clone: This sample also contains other DNA sequences that code for the same CDR3. CDR3 bases: TGTGCCAGCAGTGAAGCGACAGGTTCTAACTATGGCTACACCTTC. This codes for CASSEATGSNYGYTF. The rearrangement links TRBV6-1 to TRBJ1-2; TRBD1 is a possible D gene (6 bases). Germline assignment: CDR1 MNHNS and CDR2 SASEGT. The CDR3 contains 15 residues. Trimming cost V 0 bases and J 0 bases, with 8 bases left between them.

The chain combines TRBV10-3 with TRBJ1-3; 10 nucleotides line up with TRBD1. Germline lookup yields CDR1 ENHRY and CDR2 SYGVKD. This CDR3 has 16 amino acids. V was clipped by 2 bases and J by 4 bases; unmatched bases: 5. CDR3 loop: CAISELTGGSGNTIYF. DNA for the CDR3: TGTGCCATCAGTGAGCTGACAGGGGGCTCGGGAAACACCATATATTTT.

V usage is TRBV27 and J usage is TRBJ2-7; TRBD1 aligns across 7 bases. Trimming removed 0 bases from V and 2 bases from J; junction bases left unmatched: 7. The germline gives CDR1 MNHEY, CDR2 SMNVEV (reference sequence). The CDR3 extends over 16 amino acids. The CDR3 bases are TGTGCCAGCAGTTTATCCGGGACAGAAGCTCCCTACGAGCAGTACTTC. Translation gives CASSLSGTEAPYEQYF.

The chain is built from TRBV30 and TRBJ2-2; a weak D match, TRBD2 (7 bases). The CDR3 covers 15 residues. Trimming removed 4 bases from V and 6 bases from J, with 18 bases in between. Germline CDR1 and CDR2: GTSNPN and SVGIG (reference sequence). The CDR3: CAWNLGGGLSGELFF. CDR3 DNA sequence: TGTGCCTGGAACCTTGGGGGGGGCCTATCCGGGGAGCTGTTTTTT.

This chain uses TRBV5-1 with TRBJ1-4; D gene uncertain. The CDR3 extends over 15 amino acids. V lost 2 bases and J 0 bases, leaving 8 bases between the germline ends. Looked up from germline, CDR1 is SGHRS and CDR2 is YFSETQ. CDR3 DNA: TGCGCCAGCAGCTTTGTCGGTGCAACTAATGAAAAACTGTTTTTT. Translating gives CASSFVGATNEKLFF.

The chain links TRBV30 to TRBJ1-1; 7 bases are shared with TRBD1. Per germline, CDR1 GTSNPN and CDR2 SVGIG (reference sequence). V trimming: 0 bases; J trimming: 3 bases; junction bases outside the gene matches: 1. The CDR3 covers 13 residues. Here the CDR3 DNA reads TGTGCCTGGAGTGTCGACAGGGACACTGAAGCTTTCTTT. As protein: CAWSVDRDTEAFF.

To note about this clone: Distinct nucleotide sequences in the sample also encode this CDR3. The rearrangement joins TRBV27 to TRBJ1-5; D remains ambiguous. The V end was cut by 5 bases, the J end by 0 bases, with 8 bases between. The length of the CDR3 is 14 residues. Germline V gene lookup returns CDR1 MNHEY and CDR2 SMNVEV (reference sequence). In DNA, the CDR3 is TGTGCCAGCAGTCTGAGAGGTAGCAATCAGCCCCAGCATTTT. This encodes CASSLRGSNQPQHF.

The J gene is TRBJ1-5, the V gene TRBV6-5, with 11 bases lining up with TRBD1. The CDR3 spans 14 residues. Losses at the gene ends were 6 bases for V and 6 bases for J; bases not matched to a gene: 4. From germline, CDR1 is MNHEY and CDR2 SVGAGI. The CDR3 protein is CASRGTGGVQPQHF. CDR3 bases: TGTGCCAGCAGGGGGACAGGGGGGGTTCAGCCCCAGCATTTT.

In this sample, this clone turned up once. This CDR3 is also generated by other DNA sequences in the sample. The chain joins TRBV2 to TRBJ2-3, with D unresolved. The V gene's germline CDR1 is SNHLY and CDR2 FYNNEI. The ends were cut back, 3 bases at V and 2 bases at J, with 9 bases in the middle. The CDR3 has 14 amino acids. CDR3 sequence reads: CASSDLLVTDTQYF. DNA for the CDR3: TGTGCCAGCAGTGACTTATTAGTCACAGATACGCAGTATTTT.